This is a list of T cell receptor beta chains from one sample in a study of T cells in Graves' hyperthyroidism and ophthalmopathy. One entry per CDR3 protein, called by TCRdb with MiXCR from the multiplex PCR reads. The profile shows 500,000 to 700,000 distinct CDR3 sequences, about a sixth of them singletons. Sequences were obtained from blood. These receptor sequences come from a woman aged 18-29 years with Graves' hyperthyroidism. The CDR3 runs from the conserved cysteine through the conserved F or W. Fields, in order: clone size, J gene, CDR3 length, D gene, V gene, CDR3 protein, CDR3 DNA. The D gene is left open where the match is weak. Rows give clone size only sometimes, using once, few, many, or a class for an expanded clone.

>few|TRBJ1-6|16|-|TRBV27
CASSLIVGGYNSPLHF
TGTGCCAGCAGTTTAATAGTAGGAGGGTATAATTCACCCCTCCACTTT
>-|TRBJ2-3|14|-|TRBV5-1
CASSLAEWLDTQYF
TGCGCCAGCAGCTTGGCCGAGTGGCTTGATACGCAGTATTTT
>many|TRBJ2-6|19|TRBD1|TRBV6-6
CASSYSPGQGRSGANVLTF
TGTGCCAGCAGTTACTCGCCTGGACAGGGCCGCTCTGGGGCCAACGTCCTGACTTTC
>-|TRBJ1-5|14|TRBD1|TRBV5-5
CASSEDRDGLPQHF
TGTGCCAGCAGCGAGGACAGGGACGGTCTGCCCCAGCATTTT
>-|TRBJ2-7|12|-|TRBV9
CASSARSGEQYF
TGTGCCAGCAGCGCCAGAAGCGGAGAGCAGTACTTC
>-|TRBJ2-1|20|TRBD2|TRBV24-1
CATSDNQGLAGSSSYNEQFF
TGTGCCACCAGTGACAACCAGGGACTAGCGGGTTCCAGCTCCTACAATGAGCAGTTCTTC
>-|TRBJ1-6|16|TRBD1|TRBV18
CASSLQTTGSNSPLHF
TGTGCCAGCTCACTTCAAACGACAGGGTCCAATTCACCCCTCCACTTT
>few|TRBJ2-6|16|-|TRBV5-1
CASSLYGAPGANVLTF
TGCGCCAGCAGCTTGTATGGTGCCCCTGGGGCCAACGTCCTGACTTTC
>many|TRBJ1-3|15|TRBD1|TRBV3-1
CASSLAGTGAGTIYF
TGTGCCAGCAGCTTAGCCGGGACAGGGGCCGGCACCATATATTTT
>-|TRBJ1-3|15|-|TRBV7-9
CASGPPGTPENTIYF
TGTGCCAGCGGCCCCCCCGGGACTCCAGAAAACACCATATATTTT
>-|TRBJ1-1|13|-|TRBV14
CASSRQTGLEAFF
TGTGCCAGCAGCCGTCAGACCGGGCTTGAAGCTTTCTTT
>many|TRBJ2-3|14|-|TRBV27
CASSPRQRTDTQYF
TGTGCCAGCAGTCCGAGACAGCGCACAGATACGCAGTATTTT
>many|TRBJ2-7|15|TRBD1|TRBV2
CASSGTGGITYEQYF
TGTGCCAGCAGTGGGACAGGGGGGATAACCTACGAGCAGTACTTC
>-|TRBJ2-7|11|-|TRBV6-2/TRBV6-3
CASSLWEEQYF
TGTGCCAGCAGCCTGTGGGAAGAGCAGTACTTC
>many|TRBJ1-1|13|-|TRBV3-1
CASSLATSLVAFF
TGTGCCAGCAGCCTTGCAACGTCTCTTGTAGCTTTCTTT
>-|TRBJ2-2|16|TRBD1|TRBV18
CASSPTGADGTGELFF
TGTGCCAGCTCACCGACAGGGGCCGACGGCACCGGGGAGCTGTTTTTT
>-|TRBJ1-1|13|-|TRBV9
CASSVDIYTEAFF
TGTGCCAGCAGCGTAGATATCTACACTGAAGCTTTCTTT
>many|TRBJ1-1|15|-|TRBV30
CAWSVGRALLTEAFF
TGTGCCTGGAGTGTGGGGAGGGCCCTTCTCACTGAAGCTTTCTTT
>few|TRBJ1-1|14|TRBD1|TRBV7-9
CASSFPGGGTEAFF
TGTGCCAGCAGCTTCCCAGGGGGGGGCACTGAAGCTTTCTTT
>many|TRBJ2-3|15|TRBD1|TRBV7-9
CASTPGQGFTDTQYF
TGTGCCAGCACCCCCGGACAGGGATTCACAGATACGCAGTATTTT
>many|TRBJ2-3|14|-|TRBV20-1
CSARDPVRTDTQYF
TGCAGTGCTAGAGATCCTGTGCGTACAGATACGCAGTATTTT
>many|TRBJ1-2|17|TRBD1|TRBV12-3/TRBV12-4
CASRSAGQGSFNYGYTF
TGTGCCAGCAGGTCAGCGGGACAGGGGAGTTTTAACTATGGCTACACCTTC
>-|TRBJ1-2|15|-|TRBV12-3/TRBV12-4
CASSFSQTRRYGYTF
TGTGCCAGCAGTTTCTCACAGACCCGGCGCTATGGCTACACCTTC
>-|TRBJ2-7|16|-|TRBV3-1
CASRRGLAGVTYEQYF
TGTGCCAGCAGACGAGGACTGGCGGGCGTCACCTACGAGCAGTACTTC
>many|TRBJ1-1|13|-|TRBV3-1
CASKTGKGTEAFF
TGTGCCAGCAAAACAGGGAAGGGTACTGAAGCTTTCTTT
>many|TRBJ2-7|13|-|TRBV27
CASANGVTYEQYF
TGTGCCAGCGCCAACGGGGTCACCTACGAGCAGTACTTC
>-|TRBJ1-5|15|TRBD1|TRBV10-3
CAISGTGVSNQPQHF
TGTGCCATCAGTGGGACAGGGGTGAGCAATCAGCCCCAGCATTTT
>few|TRBJ1-1|13|TRBD1|TRBV2
CASKDRENTEAFF
TGTGCCAGCAAGGACAGGGAGAACACTGAAGCTTTCTTT
>many|TRBJ2-7|16|-|TRBV28
CASIPASYGQNYEQYF
TGTGCCAGCATCCCAGCCTCTTATGGACAGAACTACGAGCAGTACTTC
>few|TRBJ1-3|17|-|TRBV6-2/TRBV6-3
CASSPDTRPTTGNTIYF
TGTGCCAGCAGTCCCGACACACGCCCGACAACTGGAAACACCATATATTTT
>-|TRBJ1-1|14|-|TRBV19
CASSLTGWTTEAFF
TGTGCCAGTAGCCTAACAGGGTGGACGACTGAAGCTTTCTTT
>-|TRBJ2-7|13|TRBD2|TRBV27
CASASGGAYEQYF
TGTGCCAGCGCATCCGGGGGGGCCTACGAGCAGTACTTC
>many|TRBJ2-1|15|TRBD2|TRBV10-3
CAISGPGTSGNEQFF
TGTGCCATCAGTGGCCCGGGGACTAGCGGTAATGAGCAGTTCTTC
>many|TRBJ2-1|15|-|TRBV11-2
CASSFGIGSYNEQFF
TGTGCCAGCAGCTTCGGCATTGGGTCCTACAATGAGCAGTTCTTC
>-|TRBJ2-7|14|TRBD2|TRBV30
CAWTLGGASYEQYF
TGTGCCTGGACACTGGGAGGGGCATCCTACGAGCAGTACTTC
>few|TRBJ2-5|14|TRBD2|TRBV28
CASRASGGIETQYF
TGTGCCAGCAGGGCTAGCGGGGGGATTGAGACCCAGTACTTC
>-|TRBJ1-3|16|-|TRBV12-3/TRBV12-4
CASSLGVRSSGNTIYF
TGTGCCAGCAGTTTGGGGGTCCGGAGCTCTGGAAACACCATATATTTT
>many|TRBJ2-3|15|-|TRBV18
CASSPPSRDTDTQYF
TGTGCCAGCTCACCACCGTCGCGGGACACAGATACGCAGTATTTT
>few|TRBJ2-1|12|-|TRBV20-1
CSARITRGEQFF
TGCAGTGCTAGAATCACTAGGGGTGAGCAGTTCTTC
>many|TRBJ1-1|15|-|TRBV6-6
CASSYDTRGDTEAFF
TGTGCCAGCAGTTACGATACTAGAGGGGACACTGAAGCTTTCTTT
>many|TRBJ2-1|16|-|TRBV7-9
CASSLVSRRSYNEQFF
TGTGCCAGCAGCTTAGTGTCTAGACGGTCCTACAATGAGCAGTTCTTC
>few|TRBJ2-1|13|-|TRBV24-1
CATEDPPFSRRFF
TGTGCCACCGAAGATCCTCCCTTTTCACGGCGGTTCTTC
>-|TRBJ2-5|16|TRBD1|TRBV6-1
CASSTDRGRGQETQYF
TGTGCCAGCAGTACAGACAGGGGAAGAGGGCAAGAGACCCAGTACTTC
>few|TRBJ1-5|16|-|TRBV7-9
CASSLTGANSNQPQHF
TGTGCCAGCAGCTTAACAGGTGCTAATAGCAATCAGCCCCAGCATTTT
>few|TRBJ2-3|11|-|TRBV7-2
CASSATRLAYF
TGTGCCAGCAGCGCCACTAGGTTGGCGTATTTT
>-|TRBJ1-2|14|-|TRBV6-1
CASSELGRNYGYTF
TGTGCCAGCAGTGAACTTGGGCGGAACTATGGCTACACCTTC
>few|TRBJ2-1|17|TRBD2|TRBV18
CASSPSSGSDSYNEQFF
TGTGCCAGCTCACCCTCTAGCGGGAGTGACTCCTACAATGAGCAGTTCTTC
>many|TRBJ1-2|14|-|TRBV29-1
CSVRAHFGVPGYTF
TGCAGCGTTCGGGCCCACTTTGGGGTGCCCGGCTACACCTTC
>many|TRBJ2-5|14|-|TRBV7-3
CASSPTGPQETQYF
TGTGCCAGCAGCCCAACAGGGCCTCAAGAGACCCAGTACTTC